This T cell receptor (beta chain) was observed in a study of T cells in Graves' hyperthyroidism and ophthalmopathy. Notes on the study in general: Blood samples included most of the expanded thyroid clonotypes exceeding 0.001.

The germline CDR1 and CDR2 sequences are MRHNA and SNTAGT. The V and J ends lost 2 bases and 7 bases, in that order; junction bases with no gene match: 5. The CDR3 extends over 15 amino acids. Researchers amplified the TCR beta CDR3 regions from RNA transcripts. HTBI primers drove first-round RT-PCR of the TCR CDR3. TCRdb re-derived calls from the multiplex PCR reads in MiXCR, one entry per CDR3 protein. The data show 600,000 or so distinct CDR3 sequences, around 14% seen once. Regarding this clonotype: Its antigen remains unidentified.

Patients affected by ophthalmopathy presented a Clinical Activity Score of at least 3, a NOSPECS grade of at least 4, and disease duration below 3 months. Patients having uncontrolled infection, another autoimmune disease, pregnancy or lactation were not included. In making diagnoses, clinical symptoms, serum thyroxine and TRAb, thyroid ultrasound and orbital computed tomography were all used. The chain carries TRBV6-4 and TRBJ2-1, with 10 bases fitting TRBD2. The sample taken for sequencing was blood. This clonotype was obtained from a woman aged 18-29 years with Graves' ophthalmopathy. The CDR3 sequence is CASSDEREGGNEQFF. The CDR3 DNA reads TGTGCCAGCAGTGACGAGCGGGAGGGTGGGAATGAGCAGTTCTTC.